Presented here are 20 T cell receptor beta chains from one specimen sequenced in a study of cytomegalovirus exposure and HLA in healthy donors (dated 2017 in TCRdb). Library construction relied on the immunoSEQ multiplex PCR assay. For the multiplex PCR, a mixture combining 60 forward primers for TCR Vbeta segments and 13 reverse primers for TCR Jbeta segments was used. This immuneACCESS table, as held by TCRdb, lists in-frame sequences with V and J called but not all clones. Of the missing ones, under half trace to an unresolved V gene in checked studies; the others have no known cause. This sample is represented by about 160,000 clones; roughly 80% of them were singletons. The ten top clones hold around 7.7% of the sample. Sequencing was carried out using PBMCs. These receptors all stem from a woman in her 30s in good health and CMV-seropositive.

This clone was picked up a small number of times. This sequence joins TRBV4-1 and TRBJ1-2; 7 nucleotides agree with TRBD1. This CDR3 comprises 14 residues. The junction had 6 bases not matched to a gene; V was cut back by 4 bases and J by 4 bases. The germline CDR1 and CDR2 sequences are MGHRA and YSYEKL. The CDR3 reads CASSPLGQPYGYTF. The CDR3 DNA reads TGCGCCAGCAGCCCCTTGGGACAGCCCTATGGCTACACCTTC.

The genes are TRBV6-1 and TRBJ1-2; possible D gene TRBD1, 5 bases. In germline, CDR1 is MNHNS, CDR2 SASEGT. CDR3 size: 13 residues. Trimming took off 2 bases at V and 5 bases at J, with 9 bases between the two ends. The CDR3 spells CASSESGLYGYTF. Here the CDR3 DNA reads TGTGCCAGCAGTGAATCGGGACTTTATGGCTACACCTTC.

With regard to this clone: The junction departs from germline at one end; a sequencing error may be responsible. The chain uses TRBV7-9 and TRBJ1-1, with D unresolved. CDR3 length: 13 residues. The germline CDR1 and CDR2 sequences are SEHNR and FQNEAQ (reference sequence). CDR3 sequence: CATSLIENTEAFF. The DNA of the CDR3 is TGTGCCACCAGCCTGATAGAAAACACTGAAGCTTTCTTT. The full variable domain, in which reference TRBV7-9 and TRBJ1-1 provide the parts outside the CDR3, is DTGVSQNPRHKITKRGQNVTFRCDPISEHNRLYWYRQTLGQGPEFLTYFQNEAQLEKSRLLSDRFSAERPKGSFSTLEIQRTEQGDSAMYLCATSLIENTEAFFGQGTRLTVV.

The rearrangement links TRBV5-1 to TRBJ2-2; the match to TRBD1 covers 9 bases. The germline V gene encodes CDR1 SGHRS and CDR2 YFSETQ. The V and J ends lost 4 bases and 5 bases, in that order; junction bases with no gene match: 12. The CDR3 runs to 17 residues. The chain's CDR3 is CASSPRRTGVRTGELFF. Here the CDR3 DNA reads TGCGCCAGCAGCCCTCGTCGGACAGGGGTGCGAACCGGGGAGCTGTTTTTT.

This clone was counted once. The rearrangement joins TRBV7-9 to TRBJ1-5, with D unresolved. Germline V lookup: CDR1 SEHNR, CDR2 FQNEAQ (reference sequence). V was shortened by 2 bases and J by 3 bases, with 11 bases between the two germline ends. This CDR3 is 15 amino acids long. The CDR3 region is CASSLQSLVNQPQHF. CDR3 coding DNA: TGTGCCAGCAGCTTACAGTCCCTTGTCAATCAGCCCCAGCATTTT.

This sequence joins TRBV28 and TRBJ1-5, with D hard to call. The CDR3 length is 14 residues. Germline values: CDR1 MDHEN, CDR2 SYDVKM. The germline V and J ends were trimmed by 4 bases and 1 base, with 8 bases remaining between them. The CDR3 DNA sequence: TGTGCCAGCAGTTGGGCAGGAAGCAATCAGCCCCAGCATTTT. Translated: CASSWAGSNQPQHF.

This clone was seen once. V and J are TRBV5-1 and TRBJ2-1; possible D gene TRBD1, 6 bases. The ends were cut back, 0 bases at V and 6 bases at J, with 16 bases in the middle. Germline V gene sequence: CDR1 SGHRS, CDR2 YFSETQ. This CDR3 region has 16 residues. The CDR3 DNA is TGCGCCAGCAGCTTGGGCCCTCGACAGGCCGGCAATGAGCAGTTCTTC. Translation gives CASSLGPRQAGNEQFF. The full variable domain, completed using reference TRBV5-1 and TRBJ2-1, is KAGVTQTPRYLIKTRGQQVTLSCSPISGHRSVSWYQQTPGQGLQFLFEYFSETQRNKGNFPGRFSGRQFSNSRSEMNVSTLELGDSALYLCASSLGPRQAGNEQFFGPGTRLTVL.

V and J are TRBV5-1 and TRBJ2-2; D perhaps matches TRBD2 (5 bases). V dropped 4 bases and J dropped 2 bases, with 15 bases sitting between them. Per the germline V gene, CDR1 is SGHRS and CDR2 is YFSETQ. The CDR3 length is 16 residues. CDR3 region: CASSPPSGYNTGELFF. CDR3 nucleotide sequence: TGCGCCAGCAGCCCCCCGAGCGGTTACAACACCGGGGAGCTGTTTTTT. The whole variable domain, remainder taken from reference TRBV5-1 and TRBJ2-2, is KAGVTQTPRYLIKTRGQQVTLSCSPISGHRSVSWYQQTPGQGLQFLFEYFSETQRNKGNFPGRFSGRQFSNSRSEMNVSTLELGDSALYLCASSPPSGYNTGELFFGEGSRLTVL.

The V and J genes are TRBV11-2 and TRBJ1-3; D unclear. Germline V gives CDR1 SGHAT, CDR2 FQNNGV. This CDR3 is built from 16 residues. Trimming took off 0 bases at V and 3 bases at J, with 12 bases between the two ends. The CDR3 sequence: CASSLDPGGLGNTIYF. As DNA, the CDR3 is TGTGCCAGCAGCTTAGACCCCGGCGGACTTGGAAACACCATATATTTT.

The J gene is TRBJ2-3, the V gene TRBV5-1; 7 bases align to TRBD1. Germline CDR1 and CDR2: SGHRS and YFSETQ. This CDR3 region has 16 residues. Losses at the gene ends were 4 bases for V and 5 bases for J; bases not matched to a gene: 13. The DNA of the CDR3 is TGCGCCAGCAGCCCGAACACTGACAGGGCCGGAGATACGCAGTATTTT. It encodes CASSPNTDRAGDTQYF.

The rearrangement uses TRBV18 and TRBJ1-2; weak D call: TRBD1 (6 bases). Trimming took off 2 bases at V and 5 bases at J, with 15 bases between the two ends. The length of the CDR3 is 15 residues. Germline V CDR1 and CDR2: KGHSH, LQKENI. CDR3 in DNA: TGTGCCAGCTCACCAGAAGCGGACAGCCCTTATGGCTACACCTTC. Its protein product is CASSPEADSPYGYTF.

The chain carries TRBV6-4 and TRBJ1-4; D call uncertain. V was cut by 3 bases and J by 8 bases, with 10 bases left in between. The CDR3 contains 13 residues. CDR1 MRHNA and CDR2 SNTAGT come from the germline V gene. CDR3: CASSEGHGEKLFF. The CDR3 nucleotides are TGTGCCAGCAGTGAAGGCCACGGGGAAAAACTGTTTTTT.

The chain has TRBV10-3 and TRBJ1-1; the D is unclear. This CDR3 spans 15 amino acids. Looked up from germline, CDR1 is ENHRY and CDR2 is SYGVKD. V was trimmed by 0 bases and J by 0 bases, leaving 8 bases between them. The CDR3 DNA reads as TGTGCCATCAGTGAGTCGTTTGAGCTGAACACTGAAGCTTTCTTT. Protein product: CAISESFELNTEAFF.

This chain connects TRBV7-9 to TRBJ1-1; a possible D gene is TRBD1 (5 bases). The germline V and J ends were trimmed by 3 bases and 3 bases, with 20 bases remaining between them. The CDR3 totals 17 residues. The V gene's germline CDR1 is SEHNR and CDR2 FQNEAQ (reference sequence). The CDR3 loop reads CASSFSGAGLLDTEAFF. CDR3 DNA: TGTGCCAGCAGCTTTAGCGGGGCAGGGTTATTGGACACTGAAGCTTTCTTT.

CDR3 nucleotides: TGCGCCTGCCATTGTCGGGGACAGGGCCTTGGAAACACCATATATTTT. Translated: CACHCRGQGLGNTIYF. This sequence joins TRBV4-3 and TRBJ1-3; TRBD1 agrees at 9 bases. This CDR3 region has 16 residues. Germline V CDR1 and CDR2: LGHNA, YSLEER. V dropped 11 bases and J dropped 3; count of bases not matched to a gene: 14.

The chain has TRBV5-1 and TRBJ2-7; D is ambiguous. The CDR3 runs 13 residues. CDR1 SGHRS and CDR2 YFSETQ come from the germline V gene. V lost 4 bases and J 0 bases, leaving 8 bases between the germline ends. The CDR3 reads CASSGAYSYEQYF. The CDR3 DNA sequence: TGCGCCAGCAGCGGTGCGTACTCCTACGAGCAGTACTTC. Based on the CDR3 plus reference TRBV5-1 and TRBJ2-7, the full variable domain is KAGVTQTPRYLIKTRGQQVTLSCSPISGHRSVSWYQQTPGQGLQFLFEYFSETQRNKGNFPGRFSGRQFSNSRSEMNVSTLELGDSALYLCASSGAYSYEQYFGPGTRLTVT.

This sequence joins TRBV7-9 and TRBJ2-7; D gene unclear. Germline-derived CDR1 and CDR2 are SEHNR and FQNEAQ (reference sequence). This CDR3 spans 12 amino acids. The V end lost 8 bases, the J end lost 5 bases, and 13 bases lay between the germline ends. The CDR3 is CASSFVVHEQYF. CDR3 DNA: TGTGCCAGCTCCTTTGTAGTCCACGAGCAGTACTTC.

The chain employs TRBV2 and TRBJ1-1; D may be TRBD1 (5 bases). The CDR3 covers 13 residues. The V gene's germline CDR1 is SNHLY and CDR2 FYNNEI. The germline V and J ends were trimmed by 7 bases and 4 bases, with 13 bases remaining between them. The CDR3 bases are TGTGCCAGCACCATAGGGGCCGGCACTGAAGCTTTCTTT. It encodes CASTIGAGTEAFF.

The CDR3 region is CASSGAEQETQYF. For the CDR3, the DNA is TGCGCCAGCAGCGGGGCAGAACAAGAGACCCAGTACTTC. The chain couples TRBV5-1 to TRBJ2-5; a weak D match, TRBD1 (5 bases). CDR3 length: 13 amino acids. Germline-derived CDR1 and CDR2 are SGHRS and YFSETQ. Trimming took 4 bases from V and 2 from J, leaving 9 bases between them.

The chain is built from TRBV27 and TRBJ2-5; 8 bases match TRBD1. The DNA end is a closer match to TRBJ2-7, so the J assignment may be wrong. In germline, CDR1 is MNHEY, CDR2 SMNVEV (reference sequence). CDR3 length equals 17 residues. The CDR3 DNA sequence: TGTGCCAGCAGTTTATCGATTGGACAGGGTAGTCGCTACGAGCAGTACTTC. This sequence encodes CASSLSIGQGSRYEQYF.